This is a list of T cell receptor beta chains from one sample in a study of shared clonotypes between healthy human individuals. Assay used: immunoSEQ multiplex PCR; TCRdb lists only in-frame clones, some missing. This sample carries around 1.9 million clones, 93% of them seen once, and the ten largest clones take more than 1.5%. The sample taken for sequencing was naive CD8+ T cells from PBMCs. These receptor sequences come from a man between 18 and 29 years old in good health. Some clones in this sample may be carry-over from other donors' samples. The CDR3 runs from the conserved cysteine through the conserved F or W. Each record gives: clone size, J gene, V gene, D gene, CDR3 DNA, CDR3 protein. A D gene is named only where the DNA matches it firmly. Size is omitted from some rows. Given values are once, few, many or a class for expanded clones.

clone_size: once
j_call: TRBJ2-7
v_call: TRBV6-6
d_call: -
cdr3_nt: TGTGCCAGCAGTTACTCGGAGCAGCTATACGAGCAGTACTTC
cdr3_aa: CASSYSEQLYEQYF

clone_size: -
j_call: TRBJ2-3
v_call: TRBV10-1
d_call: TRBD2
cdr3_nt: TGCGCCAGCAGTGAGGTAGGCGGGAGGGTAACAGATACGCAGTATTTT
cdr3_aa: CASSEVGGRVTDTQYF

clone_size: -
j_call: TRBJ2-7
v_call: TRBV5-5
d_call: TRBD1
cdr3_nt: TGTGCCAGCAGTGCGGACAGGGGGAATGTCTGGGGCGAGCAGTACTTC
cdr3_aa: CASSADRGNVWGEQYF

clone_size: -
j_call: TRBJ2-1
v_call: TRBV16
d_call: -
cdr3_nt: TGTGCCAGCAGCCAATCCCGGCTTACGAAAGGGGAGCAGTTCTTC
cdr3_aa: CASSQSRLTKGEQFF

clone_size: -
j_call: TRBJ1-1
v_call: TRBV18
d_call: -
cdr3_nt: TGTGCCAGCTCACCCTCTCGGGGGCAGTCCCCTGAGGGGGAAGCTTTCTTT
cdr3_aa: CASSPSRGQSPEGEAFF

clone_size: -
j_call: TRBJ2-3
v_call: TRBV7-9
d_call: -
cdr3_nt: TGTGCCAGCAGCTCCCCCTGGGGGTTCTTAGCAGATACGCAGTATTTT
cdr3_aa: CASSSPWGFLADTQYF

clone_size: -
j_call: TRBJ2-7
v_call: TRBV4-1
d_call: -
cdr3_nt: TGCGCCAGCAGCCAAGATGTAGCGTGGACAGAGAGCTCCTACGAGCAGTACTTC
cdr3_aa: CASSQDVAWTESSYEQYF

clone_size: -
j_call: TRBJ2-2
v_call: TRBV7-9
d_call: -
cdr3_nt: TGTGCCAGCAGCTTACCCCCACAGGGGAGGTCCGGGGAGCTGTTTTTT
cdr3_aa: CASSLPPQGRSGELFF

clone_size: few
j_call: TRBJ1-1
v_call: TRBV30
d_call: -
cdr3_nt: TGTGCCTGGAAAGGGAAGGGGGAGGGCACTGAAGCTTTCTTT
cdr3_aa: CAWKGKGEGTEAFF

clone_size: once
j_call: TRBJ2-3
v_call: TRBV28
d_call: -
cdr3_nt: TGTGCCAGCAGTTTTCAGGGCATCACAGATACGCAGTATTTT
cdr3_aa: CASSFQGITDTQYF

clone_size: -
j_call: TRBJ2-7
v_call: TRBV9
d_call: -
cdr3_nt: TGTGCCAGCAGCCCAGGAGGGGGTTCCTACGAGCAGTACTTC
cdr3_aa: CASSPGGGSYEQYF

clone_size: -
j_call: TRBJ2-2
v_call: TRBV6-6
d_call: -
cdr3_nt: TGTGCCAGCACAGGCTTAAGTTCCGGGGAGCTGTTTTTT
cdr3_aa: CASTGLSSGELFF

clone_size: once
j_call: TRBJ2-1
v_call: TRBV7-9
d_call: -
cdr3_nt: TGTGCCAGCAGCTCCCCCGGCAATGAGCAGTTCTTC
cdr3_aa: CASSSPGNEQFF

clone_size: -
j_call: TRBJ2-3
v_call: TRBV15
d_call: -
cdr3_nt: TGTGCCACTCTGCAGGGAGATTTACACACAGATACGCAGTATTTT
cdr3_aa: CATLQGDLHTDTQYF